A selection of T cell receptor beta chains follows, all from one sample in a study of cytomegalovirus exposure and HLA in healthy donors. TCRdb's table, derived via immunoSEQ multiplex PCR, lists solely in-frame clones and lacks some. The sample has approximately 190,000 clones, approximately 88% seen once. Sequencing was done on a sample of PBMCs. Source of these receptors: a woman aged 45 to 65 in good health and CMV-seropositive. Both conserved end residues are part of each CDR3. A D gene is named only where the DNA matches it firmly. The size field is filled for only some rows; it gives once, few, many or a size class.

v_gene	d_gene	abundance	j_gene	len	CDR3nt	CDR3aa
TRBV4-2	-	-	TRBJ1-4	16	TGTGCCAGCAGCCAAGATCGAACGGGGTCTGAAGAAAAACTGTTTTTT	CASSQDRTGSEEKLFF
TRBV7-9	TRBD2	-	TRBJ2-2	16	TGTGCCACTCGACTAGCGGGGGGGCGAAACACCGGGGAGCTGTTTTTT	CATRLAGGRNTGELFF
TRBV9	-	few	TRBJ1-6	15	TGTGCCAGCAGCGTCTATGACACCCAGAAATCACCCCTCCACTTT	CASSVYDTQKSPLHF
TRBV7-8	TRBD2	-	TRBJ2-3	16	TGTGCCAGCAGCCCCTTAGCGGGGGGGCCTGCAGATACGCAGTATTTT	CASSPLAGGPADTQYF
TRBV10-2	TRBD1	once	TRBJ2-1	14	TGCGCCTCGATGGGGGGCACAGGGGGATTTGAGCAGTTCTTC	CASMGGTGGFEQFF
TRBV7-3	TRBD2	-	TRBJ2-1	17	TGTGCCAGCAGCCCAACATTCTCTAGCGGGGGGGAGGGGGAGCAGTTCTTC	CASSPTFSSGGEGEQFF
TRBV2	-	-	TRBJ2-5	14	TGTGCCAGCAGTGACTACTCCCGGGAAGAGACCCAGTACTTC	CASSDYSREETQYF
TRBV11-3	-	-	TRBJ2-3	14	TGTGCCAGCAGCTTAGGTCGGGGCACAGATACGCAGTATTTT	CASSLGRGTDTQYF
TRBV18	-	-	TRBJ2-1	12	TGTGCCAGCTCACCGAGGGAAAATGAGCAGTTCTTC	CASSPRENEQFF
TRBV4-1	-	-	TRBJ1-2	15	TGCGCCAGCAGCCCGGGACTTAACAATAACTATGGCTACACCTTC	CASSPGLNNNYGYTF
TRBV20-1	-	-	TRBJ2-7	11	TGCAGTGCAACGACAGGGAGGGAGCAGTACTTC	CSATTGREQYF
TRBV7-3	-	-	TRBJ2-2	15	TGTGCCAGCAGCTTAGCGGTGACAGGCACCGGGGAGCTGTTTTTT	CASSLAVTGTGELFF
TRBV4-2	TRBD2	once	TRBJ2-2	17	TGTGCCAGCAGCCGATTTTTGCGGGGGGAGGGAACCGGGGAGCTGTTTTTT	CASSRFLRGEGTGELFF
TRBV15	-	-	TRBJ2-6	20	TGTGCCACCAGCAGTCGAACTGGGGGGACGGATTACTCTGGGGCCAACGTCCTGACTTTC	CATSSRTGGTDYSGANVLTF
TRBV5-1	-	-	TRBJ2-5	14	TGCGCCAGCAGCCTAGGCCACCCCGAGGAGACCCAGTACTTC	CASSLGHPEETQYF
TRBV5-1	-	-	TRBJ2-7	12	TGCGCCAGCAGCTTGGAAGGGGTCGAGCAGTACTTC	CASSLEGVEQYF
TRBV6-6	TRBD1	-	TRBJ1-6	15	TGTGCCAGCAGAACCGGGACAGGGAGGGATTCACCCCTCCACTTT	CASRTGTGRDSPLHF
TRBV5-4	-	-	TRBJ2-7	15	TGTGCCAGCAGCTCAGGACACGCAGAATTCTACGAGCAGTACTTC	CASSSGHAEFYEQYF
TRBV2	-	-	TRBJ2-2	11	TGTGCCAGCAGGAGGGCCGGGGAGCTGTTTTTT	CASRRAGELFF
TRBV9	TRBD1	-	TRBJ1-2	14	TGTGCCAGCAGCGTAACAGGGGACGGACATTCCTACACCTTC	CASSVTGDGHSYTF
TRBV5-1	TRBD1	-	TRBJ2-2	12	TGCGCCAGCGGACAGGACCTGACCGAGCTGTTTTTT	CASGQDLTELFF
TRBV7-9	-	-	TRBJ2-5	13	TGTGCCAGCAGCGATCGGGGGTCCGAGACCCAGTACTTC	CASSDRGSETQYF
TRBV6-6	TRBD2	-	TRBJ2-3	16	TGTGCCAGCAGTTACGGGTTAAGCGGGGCGTCAGATACGCAGTATTTT	CASSYGLSGASDTQYF
TRBV2	-	-	TRBJ1-6	15	TGTGCCAGCAGTGACTCGCAGGCTCGCGATTCACCCCTCCACTTT	CASSDSQARDSPLHF
TRBV6-1	-	many	TRBJ2-3	14	TGTGCCAGCAGTGAAAGCCGCCCCGCAGGAACGCAGTATTTT	CASSESRPAGTQYF
TRBV18	-	-	TRBJ2-7	14	TGTGCCAGCTCCACTACACAGGGAGCCTACGAGCAGTATTTC	CASSTTQGAYEQYF
TRBV15	-	-	TRBJ2-7	15	TGTGCCACCAGCAGAGATGAAGCTGTTCGGGACGAGCAGTACTTC	CATSRDEAVRDEQYF
TRBV6-6	-	-	TRBJ1-1	15	TGTGCCAGCAGTGTCCCGAGTAATCGGGGCACTGAAGCTTTCTTT	CASSVPSNRGTEAFF
TRBV10-3	-	-	TRBJ1-4	14	TGTGCCATCACCTCGGGGGGCCGGGATGAAAAACTGTTTTTT	CAITSGGRDEKLFF
TRBV10-2	-	-	TRBJ1-5	13	TGCGCCAGCAGTCGTATAGGCAATCAGCCCCAGCATTTT	CASSRIGNQPQHF
TRBV15	-	-	TRBJ2-2	16	TGTGCCACCAGCAGATCCCCCCAGGGGCGGTCCGGGGAGCTGTTTTTT	CATSRSPQGRSGELFF
TRBV28	-	-	TRBJ1-2	16	TGTGCCAGCAGGCGACGCCGGAACAGGTTTTACTATGGCTACACCTTC	CASRRRRNRFYYGYTF
TRBV10-1	-	once	TRBJ2-7	13	TGCGCCAGCTCGATTACGGTCCAGGGCGAGCAGTACTTC	CASSITVQGEQYF
TRBV12-5	TRBD1	-	TRBJ2-7	12	TGTGCCGGCGGGACAGGGGTCCACGAGCAGTACTTC	CAGGTGVHEQYF
TRBV14	-	-	TRBJ1-3	12	TGTGCCAGCAGCCAAAGCCGAAACACCATATATTTT	CASSQSRNTIYF
TRBV4-1	TRBD2	-	TRBJ2-3	17	TGCGCCAGCAGCCAGGGACTAGCGGGGGGAACCACAGATACGCAGTATTTT	CASSQGLAGGTTDTQYF
TRBV27	TRBD1	-	TRBJ1-1	16	TGTGCCAGCAGTACTACTACCGGGACAGGGGGCCCTGAAGCTTTCTTT	CASSTTTGTGGPEAFF
TRBV9	-	-	TRBJ2-3	13	TGTGCCAGCAGCGCACTAGGGACAGATACGCAGTATTTT	CASSALGTDTQYF
TRBV5-4	TRBD1	-	TRBJ2-2	15	TGTGCCAGCAGCCCCGGGACAGGGGACACCGGGGAGCTGTTTTTT	CASSPGTGDTGELFF
TRBV5-4	TRBD1	-	TRBJ1-1	15	TGTGCCAGCAGCTGGGGGACAGGAAGGCACACTGAAGCTTTCTTT	CASSWGTGRHTEAFF
TRBV30	-	once	TRBJ1-5	15	TGTGCCTGGAGTGAGGGGGGGGGCCGCAATCAGCCCCAGCATTTT	CAWSEGGGRNQPQHF
TRBV28	TRBD2	-	TRBJ2-3	16	TGTGCCAGCAGAGCCCGGGGGCGGGGGGAGTCAGATACGCAGTATTTT	CASRARGRGESDTQYF
TRBV5-1	-	few	TRBJ2-2	15	TGCGCCAGCAGCTCAGGGTTGTCGAACACCGGGGAGCTGTTTTTT	CASSSGLSNTGELFF
TRBV2	-	-	TRBJ2-1	17	TGTGCCAGCAGTGAACTTATTCTCGGACTTAAGATGAATGAGCAGTTCTTC	CASSELILGLKMNEQFF
TRBV5-4	-	-	TRBJ1-1	15	TGTGCCAGCAGCTTGAGTGGCAGGACTAACACTGAAGCTTTCTTT	CASSLSGRTNTEAFF
TRBV14	TRBD1	-	TRBJ2-2	14	TGTGCCAGCAGCCTAAACAGGGGGCCCGGGGAGCTGTTTTTT	CASSLNRGPGELFF
TRBV7-8	TRBD1	-	TRBJ2-5	16	TGTGCCAGCAGCATACAACCGGGACAGGGCAAAGAGACCCAGTACTTC	CASSIQPGQGKETQYF
TRBV7-2	-	-	TRBJ1-5	15	TGTGCCAGCAGCTTAGTAGCCTATAGCAATCAGCCCCAGCATTTT	CASSLVAYSNQPQHF
TRBV9	-	-	TRBJ2-7	16	TGTGCCAGCAGCGTAGGATGGACACCTCCACCATACGAGCAGTACTTC	CASSVGWTPPPYEQYF
TRBV28	-	-	TRBJ1-5	12	TGTGCCAGCAGTGTCGGGAGTCAGCCCCAGCATTTT	CASSVGSQPQHF
TRBV7-9	-	-	TRBJ1-1	14	TGTGCCAGCAGCTTTCGTGACCGGGACACTGAAGCTTTCTTT	CASSFRDRDTEAFF